This record covers a single T cell receptor beta chain. The antigen is not known. The sample belongs to a study of T cells in localized non-small cell lung cancer. Study-wide results and limits: The highest T cell clonality was in uninvolved adjacent lung, above tumor.

In germline, CDR1 is SGHRS, CDR2 YFSETQ. V lost 3 bases, J lost 5 bases, and 9 bases stayed unmatched. The CDR3 runs to 15 residues. The repertoire was sequenced with immunoSEQ multiplex PCR; TCRdb's copy has only in-frame clones and lacks some. The sample records about 24,000 clones, approximately 90% being singletons. The chain is built from TRBV5-1 and TRBJ2-7, with 9 bases fitting TRBD1. This clonotype was obtained from a woman aged 35 to 70 with stage I lung adenocarcinoma. The sequencing used peripheral blood, collected before any cancer treatment. CDR3 nucleotides: TGCGCCAGCAGCTCCCCGGGACAGGGTATCGACGAGCAGTACTTC. Translation: CASSSPGQGIDEQYF.